This TCR beta chain came from a study of vaccination effects on CD4 cells after COVID-19. Study-level background: Post-vaccine specimens arrived a median 72 days past the second dose.

Method: immunoSEQ multiplex PCR; TCRdb's copy keeps in-frame clones and lacks some. The sample lists about 50,000 clones, under 85% occurring once. After expansion with viral peptide pools in the ViraFEST assay, antigen-specific CD4+ T cells were sequenced. Cultured cells yielded isolated CD4+ T cells after around 10 days. The cohort was immunized with two doses of either the BNT162b2 or mRNA-1273 vaccine. Wells each received 1.8 million or so PBMC, cultured with 10 IU/ml IL-2 and about 10 ug/ml peptides. In germline, CDR1 is MNHEY, CDR2 SMNVEV (reference sequence). Trimming removed 2 bases from V and 2 bases from J; junction bases left unmatched: 1. The length of the CDR3 is 14 residues. This clone was observed once. What it binds is not known.

The chain uses TRBV27 and TRBJ2-3, with 7 bases aligning to TRBD2. This clonotype was obtained from a human donor who received a COVID-19 vaccine. This material consisted of CD4+ T cells from PBMCs cultured with HCoV-OC43 spike peptides, taken after COVID-19 vaccination. Subset specified: HCoV-OC43 spike overlapping peptide pool stimulation. The CDR3 region has the DNA TGTGCCAGCAGTTTAGGGACTACCACAGATACGCAGTATTTT. Translation: CASSLGTTTDTQYF.